This TCR beta chain was obtained from a study of T cells in Graves' hyperthyroidism and ophthalmopathy. This clonotype was counted ten times or more. The CDR3 totals 14 residues. Trimming pared 1 base from V and 6 bases from J, leaving 11 bases between. CDR1 and CDR2 (germline): LGHDT, YNNKEL (reference sequence). Authors of the study amplified TCR beta CDR3 regions from RNA transcripts. In the first-round RT-PCR of the TCR CDR3, the HTBI primer set was used. MiXCR, run by TCRdb on the multiplex PCR reads, gives a single entry per CDR3 protein. In the table there are some 200,000 distinct CDR3 sequences, roughly a sixth of which are singletons.

The receptor comes from a woman aged 50 to 65 with Graves' hyperthyroidism. Sequenced input: blood. J is TRBJ2-3 and V is TRBV3-1; TRBD1 is a possible D gene (5 bases). The CDR3 here is CASSQVQGWDTQYF. CDR3 nucleotide sequence: TGTGCCAGCAGCCAAGTCCAGGGCTGGGATACGCAGTATTTT.